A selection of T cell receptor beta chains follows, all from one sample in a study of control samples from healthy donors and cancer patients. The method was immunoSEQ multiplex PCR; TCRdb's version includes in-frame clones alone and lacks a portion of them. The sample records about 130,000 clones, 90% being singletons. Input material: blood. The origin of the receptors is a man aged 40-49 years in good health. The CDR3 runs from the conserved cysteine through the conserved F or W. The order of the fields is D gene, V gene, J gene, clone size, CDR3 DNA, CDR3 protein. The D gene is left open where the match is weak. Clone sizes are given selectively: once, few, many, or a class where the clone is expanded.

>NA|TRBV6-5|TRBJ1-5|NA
TGTGCCAGCAGTCGGTGGGCCAGGGGAGAACAGCCCCAGCATTTT
CASSRWARGEQPQHF
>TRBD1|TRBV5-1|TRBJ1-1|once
TGCGCCAGCAGCTTAGCTACAGGGGGCGACGGCACTGAAGCTTTCTTT
CASSLATGGDGTEAFF
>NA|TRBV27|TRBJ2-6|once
TGTGCCAGCAGTTTATCCCGCAGCTCTGGGGCCAACGTCCTGACTTTC
CASSLSRSSGANVLTF
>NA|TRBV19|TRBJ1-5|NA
TGTGCCAGTAGTATTGGGGGGCTTAGCAATCAGCCCCAGCATTTT
CASSIGGLSNQPQHF
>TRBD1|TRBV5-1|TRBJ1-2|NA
TGCGCCAGCAGATATTCGGACAGGACCGATCCCAACTATGGCTACACCTTC
CASRYSDRTDPNYGYTF
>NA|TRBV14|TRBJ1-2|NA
TGTGCCAGCAGCCAAGGTTATAGGATTCAGGCTAACTATGGCTACACCTTC
CASSQGYRIQANYGYTF
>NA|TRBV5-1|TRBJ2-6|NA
TGCGCCAGCAGCTTGGATCGGGCTGGGGCCAACGTCCTGACTTTC
CASSLDRAGANVLTF
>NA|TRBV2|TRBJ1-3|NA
TGTGCCAGCAGTACACCCAGGGGTTCTGGAAACACCATATATTTT
CASSTPRGSGNTIYF
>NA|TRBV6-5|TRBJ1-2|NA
TGTGCCAGCTACTATCAGGGAAATGGCTACACCTTC
CASYYQGNGYTF
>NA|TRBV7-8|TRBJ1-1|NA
TGTGCCAGCAGCTTAGATGGGGGAAACACTGAAGCTTTCTTT
CASSLDGGNTEAFF
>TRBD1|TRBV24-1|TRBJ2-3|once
TGTGCCACCAGTGATGGGACAGGGAGCACAGATACGCAGTATTTT
CATSDGTGSTDTQYF
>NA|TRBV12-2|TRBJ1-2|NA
TGTGCAAGTCGCATAGAAGAGCGTACAGTTCAGGTTGGCTACACCTTC
CASRIEERTVQVGYTF
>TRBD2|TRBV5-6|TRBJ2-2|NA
TGTGCCAGCAGCTTGACTAGCGGGGCCACCGGGGAGCTGTTTTTT
CASSLTSGATGELFF
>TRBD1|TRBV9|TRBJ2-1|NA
TGTGCCAGCAGCGTAGCGACAGGGTCGTACAATGAGCAGTTCTTC
CASSVATGSYNEQFF
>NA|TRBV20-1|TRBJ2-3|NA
TGCAGTGTACAGGATACGCAGTATTTT
CSVQDTQYF
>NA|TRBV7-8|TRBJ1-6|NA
TGTGCCAGCAGCTTAGCGGGCGAGAATTCACCCCTCCACTTT
CASSLAGENSPLHF
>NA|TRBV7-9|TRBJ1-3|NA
TGTGCCAGCAGCTTCTGGGGCGGGGGTACTGGAAACACCATATATTTT
CASSFWGGGTGNTIYF
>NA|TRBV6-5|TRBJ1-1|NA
TGTGCCGGCAGCCGGGGGAGGAACACTGAAGCTTTCTTT
CAGSRGRNTEAFF
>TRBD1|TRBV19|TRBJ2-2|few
TGTGCCAGTAGTATCCTGGGACAGGGTAAGACCGGGGAGCTGTTTTTT
CASSILGQGKTGELFF
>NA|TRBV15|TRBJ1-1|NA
TGTGCCACCAGCAGCAGACAGTCCCGCCGGGAAGCTTTCTTT
CATSSRQSRREAFF
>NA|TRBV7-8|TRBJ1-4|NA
TGTGCCAGCAGCTTGAGAGAGGGAAGGGGTAATGAAAAACTGTTTTTT
CASSLREGRGNEKLFF
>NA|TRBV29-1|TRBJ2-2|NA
TGCAGCGTTGTTGGAGGGGGCGGATTTTCCGGGGAGCTGTTTTTT
CSVVGGGGFSGELFF
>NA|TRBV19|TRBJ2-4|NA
TGTGCCAGTAGTAACCCCCTCGGCGGAAGTCAAAACATTCAGTACTTC
CASSNPLGGSQNIQYF
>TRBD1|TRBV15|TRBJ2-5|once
TGTGCCACCAGCAGATTTCAGACAGGGGGCTCGGGGGAGACCCAGTACTTC
CATSRFQTGGSGETQYF
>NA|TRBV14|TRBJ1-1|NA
TGTGCCAGCAGCCAAGGGGGCAGGAACACTGAAGCTTTCTTT
CASSQGGRNTEAFF
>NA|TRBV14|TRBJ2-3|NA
TGTGCCAGCAGCCTGATCACAGATACGCAGTATTTT
CASSLITDTQYF
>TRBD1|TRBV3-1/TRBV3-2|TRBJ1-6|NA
TGTGCCAGCAGCCCAGGACAGGGGATAAATTCACCCCTCCACTTT
CASSPGQGINSPLHF
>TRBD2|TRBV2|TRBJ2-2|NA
TGTGCCAGCAGGTTGACTAGCGGGGGAAACACCGGGGAGCTGTTTTTT
CASRLTSGGNTGELFF
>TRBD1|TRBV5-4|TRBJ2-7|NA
TGTGCCAGCAGCAAAGGACAGGGGGTCGGCGAGCAGTACTTC
CASSKGQGVGEQYF
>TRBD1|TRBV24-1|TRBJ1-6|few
TGTGCCACCAGTGAGTGGGACAGGGAAGGGGGACATAATTCACCCCTCCACTTT
CATSEWDREGGHNSPLHF
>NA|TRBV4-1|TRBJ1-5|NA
TGCGCCAGCAGCCGTACCCAGGGCAATCAGCCCCAGCATTTT
CASSRTQGNQPQHF
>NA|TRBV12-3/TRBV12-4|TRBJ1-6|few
TGTGCCAGCAGTTTAGGGAATTCACCCCTCCACTTT
CASSLGNSPLHF
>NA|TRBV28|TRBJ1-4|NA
TGTGCCACCCGACCGGATGCAACTAATGAAAAACTGTTTTTT
CATRPDATNEKLFF
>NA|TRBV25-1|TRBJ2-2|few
TGTGCCAGCAGCAGGGGAACCGGGGAGCTGTTTTTT
CASSRGTGELFF
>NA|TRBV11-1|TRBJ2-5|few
TGTGCCAGCAGCGACGACCGGGGACAAGAGACCCAGTACTTC
CASSDDRGQETQYF
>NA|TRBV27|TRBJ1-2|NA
TGTGCCAGCAGTTTAGGGGGCTCGGGCCTCTATGGCTACACCTTC
CASSLGGSGLYGYTF
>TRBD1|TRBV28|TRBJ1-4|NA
TGTGCCAGCAGTTTGGGACAGGGGGATGAAAAACTGTTTTTT
CASSLGQGDEKLFF
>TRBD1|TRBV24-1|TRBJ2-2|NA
TGTGCCACCAGTGAGCCGGGACAGGGATTTATCACCGGGGAGCTGTTTTTT
CATSEPGQGFITGELFF
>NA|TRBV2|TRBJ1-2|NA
TGTGCCAGCAGTGACAGAGGAGCCCGAGAGTATGGCTACACCTTC
CASSDRGAREYGYTF
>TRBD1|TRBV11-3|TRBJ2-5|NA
TGTGCCAGCAGCCCTGAAACAGGGGGCTATGAGACCCAGTACTTC
CASSPETGGYETQYF
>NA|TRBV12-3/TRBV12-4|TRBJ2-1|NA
TGTGCCAGCAGTTTACCACCCAATGAGCAGTTCTTC
CASSLPPNEQFF
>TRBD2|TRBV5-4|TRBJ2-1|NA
TGTGCCAGCAGCTTAGATAGCGGGGGGGCCTACAATGAGCAGTTCTTC
CASSLDSGGAYNEQFF
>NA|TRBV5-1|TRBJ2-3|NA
TGCGCCAGCAGCTCCCCGACTTACACAGATACGCAGTATTTT
CASSSPTYTDTQYF
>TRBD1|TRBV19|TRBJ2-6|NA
TGTGCCACCCAGGGTTTGTCGGACAGGGCTAACTCTGGGGCCAACGTCCTGACTTTC
CATQGLSDRANSGANVLTF
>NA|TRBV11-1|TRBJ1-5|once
TGTGCCAGCAGCCCCAGAGGGGGGATGCCCCAGCATTTT
CASSPRGGMPQHF
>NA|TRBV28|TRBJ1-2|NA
TGTGCCACCTCGACCGGGGGCTATGGCTACACCTTC
CATSTGGYGYTF
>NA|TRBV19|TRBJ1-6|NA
TGTGCCGCCGGGGTAGCGGGCAATGATTCACCCCTCCACTTT
CAAGVAGNDSPLHF
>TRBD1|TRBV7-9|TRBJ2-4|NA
TGTGCCAGCAGCCCCAGGACAGGCCTAGCCAAAAACATTCAGTACTTC
CASSPRTGLAKNIQYF
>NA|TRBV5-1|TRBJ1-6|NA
TGCGCCAGCAGCTTGGCACGGGAAAATTCACCCCTCCACTTT
CASSLARENSPLHF